One and the same sample provided the 17 T cell receptor beta chains below, sequenced in a study of T cell responses to AZD1222 COVID-19 vaccine. Sequencing was performed with immunoSEQ multiplex PCR; in TCRdb, only in-frame clones are kept and a portion is missing. The sample lists approximately 180,000 clones; roughly nine tenths were seen once. The sequencing used peripheral blood, collected on day 0 of AZD1222 vaccination. All receptors come from an adult in good health.

Note on this clone: One end of the junction is discordant with germline, which a read error may explain. This chain uses TRBV6-1 with TRBJ2-2; 8 nucleotides match TRBD1. From germline, CDR1 is MNHNS and CDR2 SASEGT. This CDR3 contains 17 residues. The CDR3 here is CASREDRGGLTTGELFF. The CDR3 nucleotides are TGTGCCAGCCGTGAAGACAGGGGCGGGCTTACTACCGGGGAGCTGTTTTTT.

The CDR3 region has the DNA TGCAGTGCTAGAACTAGCTGGGGGGTGTACTTC. Amino acids: CSARTSWGVYF. The chain recombines TRBV20-1 with TRBJ2-7; D perhaps matches TRBD2 (6 bases). The CDR3 length is 11 residues. Per the germline V gene, CDR1 is DFQATT and CDR2 is SNEGSKA (reference sequence). V dropped 2 bases and J dropped 12 bases, with 14 bases sitting between them.

This rearrangement joins TRBV18 to TRBJ1-2; D might be TRBD1 (6 bases). V was pared by 4 bases and J by 3 bases, with 12 bases between. This CDR3 has 14 amino acids. Germline V lookup: CDR1 KGHSH, CDR2 LQKENI. For the CDR3, the DNA is TGTGCCAGCTCACTACGGGAGGGGGACTATGGCTACACCTTC. Its protein product is CASSLREGDYGYTF.

The gene calls are TRBV4-3 and TRBJ1-2, with 8 bases matching TRBD1. The CDR3 has 15 residues. Per the germline V gene, CDR1 is LGHNA and CDR2 is YSLEER. V shed 0 bases and J 3 bases; nucleotides not matched to a gene: 3. CDR3 nucleotides: TGCGCCAGCAGCCAAGATGCAGGGGGCGACTATGGCTACACCTTC. Translated: CASSQDAGGDYGYTF.

The V gene is TRBV27, the J gene TRBJ2-3, with D maybe TRBD2 (10 bases). V was clipped by 4 bases and J by 2 bases, with 25 bases between them. This CDR3 region has 19 residues. The germline CDR1 and CDR2 sequences are MNHEY and SMNVEV (reference sequence). CDR3: CASSSDRGASGGFTDTQYF. The DNA for the CDR3 is TGTGCCAGCAGTTCCGACAGGGGGGCTAGCGGGGGCTTCACAGATACGCAGTATTTT.

V and J are TRBV9 and TRBJ2-1; D is ambiguous. Germline values: CDR1 SGDLS, CDR2 YYNGEE. The CDR3 length is 13 residues. V gave up 0 bases and J gave up 7 bases, with 8 bases separating them. The DNA of the CDR3 is TGTGCCAGCAGCGTAGGCAGAAGAAATGAGCAGTTCTTC. Residues: CASSVGRRNEQFF.

In its sample, this clone was seen a few times. The V and J genes are TRBV19 and TRBJ1-5; D is ambiguous. Germline V gene lookup returns CDR1 LNHDA and CDR2 SQIVND (reference sequence). The CDR3 runs to 12 residues. V was clipped by 7 bases and J by 9 bases, with 13 bases between them. CDR3 nucleotide sequence: TGTGCCAGTAATCGGTGGGGAAGGCCCCAGCATTTT. Its protein is CASNRWGRPQHF.

The chain joins TRBV27 to TRBJ1-6, with 8 bases lining up with TRBD1. CDR1 MNHEY and CDR2 SMNVEV come from the germline V gene (reference sequence). CDR3 length: 14 residues. The junction had 7 bases not matched to a gene; V was cut back by 6 bases and J by 9 bases. As DNA, the CDR3 is TGTGCCAGCAGACCCGACAGGGGAAGTTCACCCCTCCACTTT. It yields the protein CASRPDRGSSPLHF.

The rearrangement joins TRBV14 to TRBJ2-7, with unresolved D. V was clipped by 5 bases and J by 5 bases, with 13 bases between them. Germline loops: CDR1 SGHDN, CDR2 FVKESK. The CDR3 is made up of 13 amino acids. The CDR3 region is CASSNRLGNEQYF. The CDR3, as DNA: TGTGCCAGCAGCAACCGGCTGGGGAACGAGCAGTACTTC.

The rearrangement joins TRBV11-2 to TRBJ2-7, with 9 nucleotides matching TRBD2. Unmatched junction bases numbered 17, after V lost 8 bases and J lost 0 bases. The CDR3 consists of 18 residues. The germline gives CDR1 SGHAT, CDR2 FQNNGV. The CDR3 loop is CASAPGAGGRRSSYEQYF. The CDR3 region has the DNA TGTGCCAGCGCCCCGGGGGCGGGGGGGCGAAGGAGCTCCTACGAGCAGTACTTC.

V is TRBV11-3 and J is TRBJ2-2, with D possibly being TRBD1 or TRBD2 (5 bases each). The germline gives CDR1 SGHNT, CDR2 YENEEA. This CDR3 has 14 residues. V lost 4 bases to trimming and J lost 4 bases, with 10 bases between them. Here the CDR3 reads CASSSGPLTGELFF. The DNA of the CDR3 is TGTGCCAGCAGCTCGGGACCCCTCACCGGGGAGCTGTTTTTT.

This chain connects TRBV6-2 or TRBV6-3 to TRBJ1-5, with TRBD1 as a possible D gene (6 bases). V was trimmed by 2 bases and J by 4 bases, leaving 6 bases between them. CDR1 MNHEY and CDR2 SVGEGT come from the germline V gene. The length of the CDR3 is 13 residues. This CDR3 reads CASSYQGNQPQHF. The DNA for the CDR3 is TGTGCCAGCAGTTACCAGGGGAATCAGCCCCAGCATTTT.

The V call is TRBV12-3 or TRBV12-4, the J call TRBJ2-2; D remains unclear. This CDR3 spans 13 amino acids. Trimming stripped 5 bases from V and 5 bases from J, with 9 bases between. CDR3 bases: TGTGCCAGCAGTCTTCAGGTTACCGGGGAGCTGTTTTTT. Protein sequence: CASSLQVTGELFF.

This chain connects TRBV11-2 to TRBJ1-2, with D unresolved. The CDR3 is 13 residues long. V dropped 1 base and J dropped 0 bases, with 3 bases sitting between them. CDR1 is SGHAT and CDR2 is FQNNGV in the germline V gene. The CDR3, as DNA: TGTGCCAGCAGCTTAGGATCTAACTATGGCTACACCTTC. Translation gives CASSLGSNYGYTF.

The V gene is TRBV12-3 or TRBV12-4, the J gene TRBJ1-1; D is perhaps TRBD1 (6 bases). The CDR3 is 13 residues long. The V end lost 1 base, the J end lost 6 bases, and 9 bases lay between the germline ends. CDR3 bases: TGTGCCAGCAGTTTAGGGGAGGGGGCTGAAGCTTTCTTT. This codes for CASSLGEGAEAFF.

The chain's CDR3 is CASSDSIGVGEQFF. In nucleotides, the CDR3 is TGTGCCAGCAGTGACTCGATCGGGGTGGGGGAGCAGTTCTTC. This rearrangement joins TRBV6-4 to TRBJ2-1, with a tentative D call TRBD2 (5 bases). Germline CDR1 and CDR2: MRHNA and SNTAGT. V was shortened by 0 bases and J by 10 bases, with 13 bases between the two germline ends. This CDR3 spans 14 amino acids.

The CDR3 nucleotides are TGTGCCAGCAGCCAAGGAGGGACAACACGCTACGAGCAGTACTTC. This sequence encodes CASSQGGTTRYEQYF. This chain connects TRBV3-1 (or the pseudogene TRBV3-2) to TRBJ2-7; D is perhaps TRBD1 (6 bases). The V end was cut by 1 base, the J end by 3 bases, with 13 bases between. The CDR3 consists of 15 residues. In germline, CDR1 is LGHDT, CDR2 YNNKEL (reference sequence).